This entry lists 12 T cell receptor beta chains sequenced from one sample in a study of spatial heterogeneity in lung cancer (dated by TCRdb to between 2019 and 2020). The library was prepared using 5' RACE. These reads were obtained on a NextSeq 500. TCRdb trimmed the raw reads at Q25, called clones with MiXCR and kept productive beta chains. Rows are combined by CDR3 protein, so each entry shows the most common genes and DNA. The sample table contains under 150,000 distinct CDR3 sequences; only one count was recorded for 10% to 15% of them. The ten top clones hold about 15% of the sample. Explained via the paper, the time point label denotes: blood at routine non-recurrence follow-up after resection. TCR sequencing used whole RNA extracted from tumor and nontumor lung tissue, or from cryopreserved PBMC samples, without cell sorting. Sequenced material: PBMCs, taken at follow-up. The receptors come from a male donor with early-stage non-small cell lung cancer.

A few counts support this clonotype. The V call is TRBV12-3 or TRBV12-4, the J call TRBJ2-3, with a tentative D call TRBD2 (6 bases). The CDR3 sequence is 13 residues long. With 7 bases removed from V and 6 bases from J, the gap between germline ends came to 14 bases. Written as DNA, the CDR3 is TGTGCCAGCACCAAGACTAGTTTCGATACGCAGTATTTT. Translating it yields CASTKTSFDTQYF.

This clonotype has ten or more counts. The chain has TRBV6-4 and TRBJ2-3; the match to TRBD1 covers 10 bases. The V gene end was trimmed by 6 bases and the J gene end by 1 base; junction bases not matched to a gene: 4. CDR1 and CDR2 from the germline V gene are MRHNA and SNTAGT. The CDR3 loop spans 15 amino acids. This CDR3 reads CASSAGQGGTDTQYF. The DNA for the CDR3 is TGTGCCAGCAGCGCAGGACAGGGGGGCACAGATACGCAGTATTTT.

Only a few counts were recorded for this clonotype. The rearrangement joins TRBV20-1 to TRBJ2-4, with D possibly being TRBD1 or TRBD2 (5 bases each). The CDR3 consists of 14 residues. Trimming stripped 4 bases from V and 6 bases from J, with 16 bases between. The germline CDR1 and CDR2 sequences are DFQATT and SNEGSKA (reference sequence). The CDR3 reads CSAKGARGPNIQYF. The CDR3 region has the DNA TGCAGTGCTAAAGGTGCTCGGGGACCAAACATTCAGTACTTC.

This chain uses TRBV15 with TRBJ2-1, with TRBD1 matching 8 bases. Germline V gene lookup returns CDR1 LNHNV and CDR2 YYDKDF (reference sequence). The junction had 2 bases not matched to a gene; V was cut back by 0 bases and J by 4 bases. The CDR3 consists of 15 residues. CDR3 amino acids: CATSREGTGYNEQFF. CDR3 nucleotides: TGTGCCACCAGCAGAGAAGGGACAGGTTACAATGAGCAGTTCTTC.

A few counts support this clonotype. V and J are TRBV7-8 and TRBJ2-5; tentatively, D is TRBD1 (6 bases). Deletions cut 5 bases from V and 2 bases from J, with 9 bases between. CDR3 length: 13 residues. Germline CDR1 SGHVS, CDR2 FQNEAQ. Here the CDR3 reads CASSIGQQETQYF. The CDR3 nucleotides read TGTGCCAGCAGCATAGGACAGCAAGAGACCCAGTACTTC.

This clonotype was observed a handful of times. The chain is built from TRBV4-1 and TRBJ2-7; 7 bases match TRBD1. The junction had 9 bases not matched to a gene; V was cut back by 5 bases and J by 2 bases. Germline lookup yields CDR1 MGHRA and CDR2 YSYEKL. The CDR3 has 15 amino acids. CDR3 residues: CASSLTGDFAYEQYF. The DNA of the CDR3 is TGCGCCAGCAGCTTAACAGGGGATTTCGCCTACGAGCAGTACTTC.

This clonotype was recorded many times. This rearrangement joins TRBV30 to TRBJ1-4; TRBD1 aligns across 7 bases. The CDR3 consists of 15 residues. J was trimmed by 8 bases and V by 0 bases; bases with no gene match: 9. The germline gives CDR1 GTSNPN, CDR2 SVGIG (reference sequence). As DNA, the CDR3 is TGTGCCTGGAGTGTACTGAGGGGGCGCCGGGAAAAACTGTTTTTT. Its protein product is CAWSVLRGRREKLFF.

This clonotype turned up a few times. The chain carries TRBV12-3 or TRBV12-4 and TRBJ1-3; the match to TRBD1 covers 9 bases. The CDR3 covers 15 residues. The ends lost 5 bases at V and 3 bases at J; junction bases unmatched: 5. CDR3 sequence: CASSRTGGFGNTIYF. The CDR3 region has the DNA TGTGCCAGCAGTCGTACAGGGGGCTTTGGAAACACCATATATTTT.

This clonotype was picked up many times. CDR3 loop: CASSTTSGGGNEQFF. The CDR3 bases are TGTGCCAGCAGCACCACTAGCGGGGGGGGAAATGAGCAGTTCTTC. The chain is built from TRBV7-2 and TRBJ2-1; the match to TRBD2 covers 13 bases. With V trimmed by 5 bases and J by 7 bases, 5 bases remained unmatched. CDR3 size: 15 residues. Germline V CDR1 and CDR2: SGHTA, FQGNSA.

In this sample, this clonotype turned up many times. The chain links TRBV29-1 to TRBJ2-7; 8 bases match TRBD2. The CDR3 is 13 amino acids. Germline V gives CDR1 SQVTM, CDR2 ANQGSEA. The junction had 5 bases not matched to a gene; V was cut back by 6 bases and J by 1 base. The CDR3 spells CSVDGGGSYEQYF. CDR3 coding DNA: TGCAGCGTGGACGGGGGGGGATCCTACGAGCAGTACTTC.

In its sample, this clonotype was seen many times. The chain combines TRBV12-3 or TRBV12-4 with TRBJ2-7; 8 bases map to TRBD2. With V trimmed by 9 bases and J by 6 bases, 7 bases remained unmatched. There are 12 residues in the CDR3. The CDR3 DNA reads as TGTGCCAGTGGGGAGCGGGGGTCCGAGCAGTACTTC. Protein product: CASGERGSEQYF.

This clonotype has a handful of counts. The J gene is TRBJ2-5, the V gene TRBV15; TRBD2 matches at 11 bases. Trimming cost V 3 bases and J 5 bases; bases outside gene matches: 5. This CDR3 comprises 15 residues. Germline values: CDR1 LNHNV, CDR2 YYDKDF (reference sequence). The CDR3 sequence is CATSRKLAGVETQYF. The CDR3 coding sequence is TGTGCCACCAGCAGGAAACTAGCGGGGGTTGAGACCCAGTACTTC.